Listed here are 20 T cell receptor beta chains from one sample, sequenced in a study of breast tumors, draining lymph nodes, adjacent tissues. TCRdb recomputed calls from the multiplex PCR reads with MiXCR, one row per CDR3 protein. The table shows over 150,000 distinct CDR3 sequences, with roughly 30% occurring only once. Axillary draining lymph nodes of breast cancer patients supplied the node samples. Input material: axillary lymph node tissue. All receptors come from a female donor with breast cancer. Some clones in this sample may be carry-over from other donors' samples.

This clonotype appeared many times. This chain links TRBV12-3 or TRBV12-4 with TRBJ2-3, with 8 bases matching TRBD2. This CDR3 has 16 amino acids. V lost 3 bases and J lost 5; bases outside the gene matches: 10. The CDR3 loop is CASSFGLAGLGDTQYF. CDR3 in DNA: TGTGCCAGCAGTTTCGGGTTAGCGGGGTTGGGAGATACGCAGTATTTT.

In its sample, this clonotype was seen a few times. The chain is built from TRBV2 and TRBJ1-1; D gene unclear. Trimming took off 10 bases at V and 13 bases at J, with 10 bases between the two ends. The germline gives CDR1 SNHLY, CDR2 FYNNEI. The CDR3 is 8 amino acids. The CDR3 DNA reads as TGTGCCACCGAAATGGGTTTCTTT. Encoded protein: CATEMGFF.

About this clonotype itself: A read error may be the cause here, since a much bigger clone is one base away. The genes are TRBV5-1 and TRBJ2-2; 9 bases agree with TRBD2. CDR1 SGHRS and CDR2 YFSETQ come from the germline V gene. The CDR3 runs 16 residues. The CDR3 DNA reads TGCGCCAGCAGCCGATCGGGCGGGGGGGCTGGCGGGAAGCTGTTTTTT. Protein product: CASSRSGGGAGGKLFF.

This clonotype was counted at least ten times. The V gene is TRBV9, the J gene TRBJ2-7; no clear D. The CDR3 spans 15 residues. V shed 0 bases and J shed 5 bases, with 15 bases lying between them. Germline-derived CDR1 and CDR2 are SGDLS and YYNGEE. The CDR3 here is CASSVEAQAQHEQYF. DNA for the CDR3: TGTGCCAGCAGCGTAGAGGCGCAGGCCCAGCACGAGCAGTACTTC.

This chain uses TRBV11-2 with TRBJ2-5; TRBD1 matches 12 bases. The J segment lost 5 bases and the V segment lost 5 bases, leaving 9 bases of the junction unmatched. Germline CDR1 SGHAT, CDR2 FQNNGV. The CDR3 covers 16 residues. CDR3 in amino acids: CASSKGQGAHGETQYF. The CDR3 bases are TGTGCCAGCAGCAAGGGACAGGGGGCCCACGGGGAGACCCAGTACTTC.

V is TRBV12-5 and J is TRBJ2-5; D tentatively reads TRBD1 or TRBD2 (5 bases each). This CDR3 contains 13 residues. The germline CDR1 and CDR2 sequences are LGHNT and FRNRAP. Trimming took 1 base from V and 6 from J, leaving 9 bases between them. The CDR3 sequence is CASGLGGRKTQYF. The CDR3 coding sequence is TGTGCTAGTGGTTTGGGGGGGAGAAAGACCCAGTACTTC.

This clonotype was found many times. The chain has TRBV7-9 and TRBJ1-4; D remains unclear. The CDR3 sequence is 15 residues long. Germline V gives CDR1 SEHNR, CDR2 FQNEAQ (reference sequence). Trimming cost V 3 bases and J 0 bases, with 8 bases left between them. The CDR3 loop is CASSFREATNEKLFF. CDR3 sequence (DNA): TGTGCCAGCAGCTTTCGAGAGGCAACTAATGAAAAACTGTTTTTT.

The sample holds many counts of this clonotype. V is TRBV5-6 and J is TRBJ2-5, with 7 bases matching TRBD2. From germline, CDR1 is SGHDT and CDR2 YYEEEE. The J segment lost 4 bases and the V segment lost 5 bases, leaving 14 bases of the junction unmatched. CDR3 length: 16 amino acids. DNA of the CDR3: TGTGCCAGCAGTCATGGGGGGAGGGCCTTGGTAGAGACCCAGTACTTC. It translates to CASSHGGRALVETQYF.

A word on this clonotype: The junction departs from germline at one end; a sequencing error may be responsible. The chain carries TRBV6-4 and TRBJ2-6; D not certain. Germline V gene sequence: CDR1 MRHNA, CDR2 SNTAGT. The CDR3 runs 17 residues. For the CDR3, the DNA is TGTGCCGGCAGCAAGGAGCAGCTCGGCTCTGGGGCCAACGTCCTGACTTTC. It encodes CAGSKEQLGSGANVLTF.

This clonotype was detected ten times or more. The chain uses TRBV2 and TRBJ1-2, with D unclear. Germline V gene sequence: CDR1 SNHLY, CDR2 FYNNEI. The CDR3 contains 14 residues. Trimming pared 6 bases from V and 1 base from J, leaving 12 bases between. CDR3 sequence (DNA): TGTGCCAGCAGGACCGACATCGTTAACTATGGCTACACCTTC. This translates into CASRTDIVNYGYTF.

The chain has TRBV6-6 and TRBJ2-1; the match to TRBD2 covers 8 bases. Germline V gene data show CDR1 as MNHNY and CDR2 as SVGAGI (reference sequence). Germline trimming cut 5 bases from V and 0 bases from J; bases unmatched to any gene: 3. The CDR3 has 15 residues. The CDR3 bases are TGTGCCAGCAGTCCCGGGGGGGCCTCCTACAATGAGCAGTTCTTC. It translates to CASSPGGASYNEQFF.

This clonotype was seen at least ten times. The V and J genes are TRBV2 and TRBJ2-1; 9 bases agree with TRBD2. The CDR3 totals 15 residues. With V trimmed by 6 bases and J by 8 bases, 11 bases remained unmatched. Germline lookup yields CDR1 SNHLY and CDR2 FYNNEI. The CDR3 nucleotides read TGTGCCAGCAGCAAAGGGACTAGCACCCTGGATGAGCAGTTCTTC. It translates to CASSKGTSTLDEQFF.

In its sample, this clonotype was seen many times. The chain recombines TRBV6-5 with TRBJ2-7; D is uncertain. Germline CDR1 and CDR2: MNHEY and SVGAGI. The CDR3 has 15 residues. Between the trimmed V and J ends, which lost 4 bases and 3 bases, there was a span of 16 bases. Written as DNA, the CDR3 is TGTGCCAGCAGTTTAGCAGTAGCTGCGGTCTACGAGCAGTACTTC. Its protein is CASSLAVAAVYEQYF.

As for this clonotype: A much larger clone is a single base away; this may be a read error. V is TRBV7-9 and J is TRBJ2-5; a possible D gene is TRBD1 (6 bases). The CDR3 contains 13 residues. Per the germline V gene, CDR1 is SEHNR and CDR2 is FQNEAQ (reference sequence). The CDR3 spells CASSQGQQEAQYF. CDR3 DNA: TGTGCCAGCAGCCAAGGACAGCAAGAGGCCCAGTACTTC. Drawing the rest from reference TRBV7-9 and TRBJ2-5, the complete variable domain is DTGVSQNPRHKITKRGQNVTFRCDPISEHNRLYWYRQTLGQGPEFLTYFQNEAQLEKSRLLSDRFSAERPKGSFSTLEIQRTEQGDSAMYLCASSQGQQEAQYFGPGTRLLVL.

The sample holds many counts of this clonotype. The chain recombines TRBV4-2 with TRBJ2-7, with a tentative D call TRBD1 (5 bases). The length of the CDR3 is 15 residues. V lost 0 bases to trimming and J lost 2 bases, with 11 bases between them. Germline V lookup: CDR1 LGHNA, CDR2 YNFKEQ. The CDR3 region is CASSQDLTVPYEQYF. CDR3 sequence (DNA): TGTGCCAGCAGCCAAGATCTGACAGTTCCCTACGAGCAGTACTTC.

In the case of this clonotype: As the CDR3 is not closed by the conserved phenylalanine or tryptophan, this likely results from a read error. The rearrangement joins TRBV19 to TRBJ2-7; D remains unclear. Trimming cost V 10 bases and J 3 bases, with 16 bases left between them. The CDR3 runs to 13 residues. From germline, CDR1 is LNHDA and CDR2 SQIVND (reference sequence). CDR3 in amino acids: CATQTEFGYEQYL. DNA of the CDR3: TGTGCCACTCAAACAGAGTTTGGCTACGAGCAGTACCTC.

Concerning this clonotype itself: This may be a read error, as it is one base from a much larger clone. This chain connects TRBV11-3 to TRBJ2-1; D unclear. CDR3 length: 14 amino acids. Between the trimmed V and J ends, which lost 7 bases and 10 bases, there was a span of 20 bases. The germline CDR1 and CDR2 sequences are SGHNT and YENEEA. The DNA for the CDR3 is TGTGCCAGCACCCCTGGGGTCGGTGTCAGAGAGCAGTTCTTC. The encoded protein is CASTPGVGVREQFF. Using reference TRBV11-3 and TRBJ2-1 for the parts outside the CDR3, the full variable domain is EAGVVQSPRYKIIEKKQPVAFWCNPISGHNTLYWYLQNLGQGPELLIRYENEEAVDDSQLPKDRFSAERLKGVDSTLKIQPAELGDSAVYLCASTPGVGVREQFFGPGTRLTVL.

This clonotype was counted at least ten times. V usage is TRBV11-2 and J usage is TRBJ2-1, with D hard to call. CDR1 is SGHAT, CDR2 FQNNGV, per germline. The CDR3 is made up of 15 amino acids. The V end was cut by 2 bases, the J end by 2 bases, with 10 bases between. The CDR3 reads CASSLFAHTYNEQFF. DNA for the CDR3: TGTGCCAGCAGCTTATTCGCGCACACCTACAATGAGCAGTTCTTC. Together with reference TRBV11-2 and TRBJ2-1, the CDR3 gives the full variable domain: EAGVAQSPRYKIIEKRQSVAFWCNPISGHATLYWYQQILGQGPKLLIQFQNNGVVDDSQLPKDRFSAERLKGVDSTLKIQPAKLEDSAVYLCASSLFAHTYNEQFFGPGTRLTVL.

This clonotype came up a few times. Since a much larger clone is just one base distant, this may be a read error. The J gene is TRBJ1-6, the V gene TRBV6-5; possible D gene TRBD1, 5 bases. Germline lookup yields CDR1 MNHEY and CDR2 SVGAGI. Trimming left V 4 bases short and J 9 bases short, with 16 bases between. The CDR3 runs to 15 residues. The CDR3 sequence is CASSSGTLSVSPLHF. DNA of the CDR3: TGTGCCAGCAGTTCGGGGACGCTGTCAGTTTCACCCCTCCACTTT.

At least ten counts were recorded for this clonotype. This chain links TRBV12-3 or TRBV12-4 with TRBJ2-7; 13 bases match TRBD2. The CDR3 length is 15 residues. V shed 5 bases, J shed 7 bases, and the junction held 8 bases outside the gene matches. The CDR3 nucleotides read TGTGCCAGCAGTCCAACTAGCGGGAGGGCCTCGGAGCAGTACTTC. This codes for CASSPTSGRASEQYF.